This T cell receptor (beta chain) was identified in a study of T cell responses to AZD1222 COVID-19 vaccine. Assay used: immunoSEQ multiplex PCR; TCRdb lists only in-frame clones, some missing. Among under 85,000 clones listed, 75% to 90% were seen once. Study-wide results and limits: White British donors predominated, females outnumbered males, and clonal diversity was possibly underestimated. Repertoire sampling was restricted to post-peak T cell response timepoints.

Remarks on this clone: Its antigen is not identified.

The sequencing here drew on peripheral blood, taken on day 0 of AZD1222 vaccination. This receptor was taken from an adult in good health.

The CDR3 protein is CASSPQGAQETQYF. The DNA of the CDR3 is TGTGCCAGCAGCCCTCAGGGGGCTCAAGAGACCCAGTACTTC. V and J are TRBV9 and TRBJ2-5; 8 nucleotides match TRBD1. CDR1 and CDR2 (germline): SGDLS, YYNGEE. The CDR3 is made up of 14 amino acids. The V segment lost 4 bases and the J segment 2 bases; nucleotides outside the gene matches: 4.